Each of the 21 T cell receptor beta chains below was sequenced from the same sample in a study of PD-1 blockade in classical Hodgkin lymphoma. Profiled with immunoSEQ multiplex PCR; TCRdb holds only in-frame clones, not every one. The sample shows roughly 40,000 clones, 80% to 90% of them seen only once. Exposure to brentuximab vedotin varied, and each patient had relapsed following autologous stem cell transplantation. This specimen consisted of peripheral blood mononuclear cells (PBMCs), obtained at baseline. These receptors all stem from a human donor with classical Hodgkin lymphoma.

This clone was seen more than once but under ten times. DNA for the CDR3: TGTGCCAGCAGCTTAGGGCACAGGGACATGAACACTGAAGCTTTCTTT. This gives the protein CASSLGHRDMNTEAFF. This sequence joins TRBV7-9 and TRBJ1-1; the D gene is possibly TRBD1 (6 bases). Trimming removed 1 base from V and 0 bases from J, with 12 bases in between. The CDR3 contains 16 residues. Germline V gives CDR1 SEHNR, CDR2 FQNEAQ (reference sequence).

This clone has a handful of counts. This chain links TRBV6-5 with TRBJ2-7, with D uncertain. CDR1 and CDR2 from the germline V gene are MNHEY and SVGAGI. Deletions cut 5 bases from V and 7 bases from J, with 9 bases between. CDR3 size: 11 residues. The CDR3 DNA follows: TGTGCCAGCAGTAACCCCTGGGAGCAGTACTTC. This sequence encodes CASSNPWEQYF.

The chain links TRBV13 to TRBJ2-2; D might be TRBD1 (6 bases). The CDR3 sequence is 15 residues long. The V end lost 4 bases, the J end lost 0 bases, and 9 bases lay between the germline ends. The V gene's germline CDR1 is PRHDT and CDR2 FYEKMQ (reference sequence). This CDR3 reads CASSSGASNTGELFF. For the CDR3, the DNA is TGTGCCAGCAGCTCAGGGGCTTCGAACACCGGGGAGCTGTTTTTT.

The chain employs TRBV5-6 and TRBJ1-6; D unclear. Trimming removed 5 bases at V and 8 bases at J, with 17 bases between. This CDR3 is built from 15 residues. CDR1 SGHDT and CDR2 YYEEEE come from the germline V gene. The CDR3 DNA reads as TGTGCCAGCAGTGTACCGGGTCGTAAGGATTCACCCCTCCACTTT. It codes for CASSVPGRKDSPLHF.

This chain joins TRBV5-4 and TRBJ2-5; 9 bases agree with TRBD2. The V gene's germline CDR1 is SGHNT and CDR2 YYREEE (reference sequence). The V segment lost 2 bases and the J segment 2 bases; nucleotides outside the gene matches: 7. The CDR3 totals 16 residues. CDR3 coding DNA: TGTGCCAGCAGCTTAGATAGCGGGAGTTTTCAAGAGACCCAGTACTTC. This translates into CASSLDSGSFQETQYF. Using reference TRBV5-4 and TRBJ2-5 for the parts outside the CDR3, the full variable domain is ETGVTQSPTHLIKTRGQQVTLRCSSQSGHNTVSWYQQALGQGPQFIFQYYREEENGRGNFPPRFSGLQFPNYSSELNVNALELDDSALYLCASSLDSGSFQETQYFGPGTRLLVL.

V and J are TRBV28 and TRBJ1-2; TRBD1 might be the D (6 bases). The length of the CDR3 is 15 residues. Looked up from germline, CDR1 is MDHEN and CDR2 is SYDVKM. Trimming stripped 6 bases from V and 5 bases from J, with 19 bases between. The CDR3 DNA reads TGTGCCAGCAGCCTGGTTCACAGGGAAGGTTATGGCTACACCTTC. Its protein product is CASSLVHREGYGYTF.

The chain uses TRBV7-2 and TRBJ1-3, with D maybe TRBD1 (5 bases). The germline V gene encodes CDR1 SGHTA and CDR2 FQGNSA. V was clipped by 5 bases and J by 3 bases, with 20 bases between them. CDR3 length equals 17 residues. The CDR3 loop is CASSRSLEGAFGNTIYF. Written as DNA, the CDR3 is TGTGCCAGCAGCCGCAGCCTAGAAGGGGCTTTTGGAAACACCATATATTTT. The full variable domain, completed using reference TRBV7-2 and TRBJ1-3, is GAGVSQSPSNKVTEKGKDVELRCDPISGHTALYWYRQSLGQGLEFLIYFQGNSAPDKSGLPSDRFSAERTGGSVSTLTIQRTQQEDSAVYLCASSRSLEGAFGNTIYFGEGSWLTVV.

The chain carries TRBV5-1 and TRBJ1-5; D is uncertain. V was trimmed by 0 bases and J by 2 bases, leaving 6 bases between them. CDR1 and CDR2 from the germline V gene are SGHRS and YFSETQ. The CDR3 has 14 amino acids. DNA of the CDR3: TGCGCCAGCAGCTTGGGAACCGGCAATCAGCCCCAGCATTTT. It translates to CASSLGTGNQPQHF.

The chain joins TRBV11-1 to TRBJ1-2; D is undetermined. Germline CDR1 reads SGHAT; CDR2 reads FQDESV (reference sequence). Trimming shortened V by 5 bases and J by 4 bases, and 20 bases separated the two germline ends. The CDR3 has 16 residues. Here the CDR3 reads CASSLPRGGRPYGYTF. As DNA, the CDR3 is TGTGCCAGCAGCCTACCAAGAGGAGGGAGACCCTATGGCTACACCTTC.

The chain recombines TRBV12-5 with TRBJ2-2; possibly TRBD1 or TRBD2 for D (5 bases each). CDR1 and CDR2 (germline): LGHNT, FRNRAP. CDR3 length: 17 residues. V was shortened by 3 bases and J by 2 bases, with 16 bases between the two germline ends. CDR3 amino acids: CASGLGTGAANTGELFF. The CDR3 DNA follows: TGTGCTAGTGGTTTAGGGACCGGGGCCGCAAACACCGGGGAGCTGTTTTTT. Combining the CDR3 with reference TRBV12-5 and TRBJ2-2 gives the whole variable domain DARVTQTPRHKVTEMGQEVTMRCQPILGHNTVFWYRQTMMQGLELLAYFRNRAPLDDSGMPKDRFSAEMPDATLATLKIQPSEPRDSAVYFCASGLGTGAANTGELFFGEGSRLTVL.

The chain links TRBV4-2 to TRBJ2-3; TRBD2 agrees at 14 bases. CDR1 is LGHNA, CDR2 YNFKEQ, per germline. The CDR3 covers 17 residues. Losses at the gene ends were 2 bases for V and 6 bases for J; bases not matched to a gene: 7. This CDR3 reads CASSQPGGLAGADTQYF. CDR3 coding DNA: TGTGCCAGCAGCCAACCAGGGGGACTAGCGGGAGCTGATACGCAGTATTTT.

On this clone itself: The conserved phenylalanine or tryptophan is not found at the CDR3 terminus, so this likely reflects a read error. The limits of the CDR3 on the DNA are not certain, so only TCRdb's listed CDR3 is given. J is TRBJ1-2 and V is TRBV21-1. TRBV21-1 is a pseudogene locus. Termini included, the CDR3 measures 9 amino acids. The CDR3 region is CASSKAGRV.

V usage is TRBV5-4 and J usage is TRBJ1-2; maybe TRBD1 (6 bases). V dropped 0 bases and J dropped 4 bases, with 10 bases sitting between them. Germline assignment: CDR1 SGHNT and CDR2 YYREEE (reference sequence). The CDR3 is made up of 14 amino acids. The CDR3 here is CASSLGGTPYGYTF. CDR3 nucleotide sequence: TGTGCCAGCAGCTTGGGGGGGACACCCTATGGCTACACCTTC.

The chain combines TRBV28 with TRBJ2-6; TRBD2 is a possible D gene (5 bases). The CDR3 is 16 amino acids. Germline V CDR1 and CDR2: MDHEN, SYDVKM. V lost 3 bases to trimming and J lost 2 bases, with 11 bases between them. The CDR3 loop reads CASSFSAGTGANVLTF. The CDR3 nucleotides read TGTGCCAGCAGTTTTTCGGCGGGTACTGGGGCCAACGTCCTGACTTTC.

The CDR3 reads CASSQSRTGSYEQYF. The DNA of the CDR3 is TGCGCCAGCAGTCAATCCCGGACAGGCTCCTACGAGCAGTACTTC. This chain uses TRBV23-1 with TRBJ2-7; 7 bases agree with TRBD1. TRBV23-1 is marked as an open reading frame, function uncertain. The CDR3 extends over 15 amino acids. Unmatched junction bases numbered 2, after V lost 0 bases and J lost 0 bases.

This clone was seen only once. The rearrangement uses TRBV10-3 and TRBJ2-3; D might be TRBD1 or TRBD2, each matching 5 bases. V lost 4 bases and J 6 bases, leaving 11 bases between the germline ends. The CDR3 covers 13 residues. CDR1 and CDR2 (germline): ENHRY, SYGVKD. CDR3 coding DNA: TGTGCCATCAGTGGGGGACCTACGGATACGCAGTATTTT. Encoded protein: CAISGGPTDTQYF.

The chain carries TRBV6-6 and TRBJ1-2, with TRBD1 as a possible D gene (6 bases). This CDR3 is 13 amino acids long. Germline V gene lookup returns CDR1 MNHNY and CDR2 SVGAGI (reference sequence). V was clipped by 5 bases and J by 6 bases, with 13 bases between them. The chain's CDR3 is CASSLQGIDGYTF. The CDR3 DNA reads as TGTGCCAGCAGTCTACAGGGAATCGATGGCTACACCTTC.

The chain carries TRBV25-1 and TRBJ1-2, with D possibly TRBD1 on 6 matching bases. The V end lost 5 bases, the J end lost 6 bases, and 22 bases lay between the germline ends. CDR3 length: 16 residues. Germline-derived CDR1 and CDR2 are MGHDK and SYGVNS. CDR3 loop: CASSRQQGRYGDGYTF. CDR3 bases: TGTGCCAGCAGTCGGCAGCAGGGGCGCTATGGGGATGGCTACACCTTC.

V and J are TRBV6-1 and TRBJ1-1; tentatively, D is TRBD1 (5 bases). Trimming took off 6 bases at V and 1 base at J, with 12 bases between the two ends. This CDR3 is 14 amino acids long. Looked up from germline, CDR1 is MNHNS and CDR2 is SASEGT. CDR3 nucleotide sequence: TGTGCCAGCAGAACTCCTACAGGGAACACTGAAGCTTTCTTT. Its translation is CASRTPTGNTEAFF.

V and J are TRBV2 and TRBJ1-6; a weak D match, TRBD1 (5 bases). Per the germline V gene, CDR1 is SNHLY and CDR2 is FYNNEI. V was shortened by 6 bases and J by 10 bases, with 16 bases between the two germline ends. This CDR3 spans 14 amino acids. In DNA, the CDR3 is TGTGCCAGCAGGGGGGATGGGGCCGGGTCACCCCTCCACTTT. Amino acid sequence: CASRGDGAGSPLHF.

The CDR3 DNA reads as TGCGCCAGCAGCATAAGGACAGGGGATCCCGGGGAGCTGTTTTTT. It is translated as CASSIRTGDPGELFF. The V gene is TRBV5-1, the J gene TRBJ2-2; 9 bases fit TRBD1. The germline CDR1 and CDR2 sequences are SGHRS and YFSETQ. The CDR3 is 15 amino acids. With V trimmed by 4 bases and J by 6 bases, 7 bases remained unmatched.